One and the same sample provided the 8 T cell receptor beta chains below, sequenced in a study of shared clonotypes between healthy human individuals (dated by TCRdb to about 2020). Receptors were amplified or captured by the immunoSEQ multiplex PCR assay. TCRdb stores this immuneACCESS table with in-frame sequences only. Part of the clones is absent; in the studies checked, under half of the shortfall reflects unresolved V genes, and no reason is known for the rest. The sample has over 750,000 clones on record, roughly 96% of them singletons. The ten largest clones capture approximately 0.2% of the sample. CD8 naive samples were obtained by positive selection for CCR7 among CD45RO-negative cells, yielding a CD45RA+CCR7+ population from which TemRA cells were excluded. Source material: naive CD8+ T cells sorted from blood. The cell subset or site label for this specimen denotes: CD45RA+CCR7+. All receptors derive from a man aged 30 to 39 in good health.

The CDR3 DNA reads as TGTGCCAGCAGCCCCCCTTATCTCGGGGAGCTGTTTTTT. Translating gives CASSPPYLGELFF. This chain uses TRBV5-4 with TRBJ2-2; D uncertain. CDR1 and CDR2 (germline): SGHNT, YYREEE (reference sequence). V shed 4 bases and J shed 7 bases, with 11 bases lying between them. The CDR3 spans 13 residues.

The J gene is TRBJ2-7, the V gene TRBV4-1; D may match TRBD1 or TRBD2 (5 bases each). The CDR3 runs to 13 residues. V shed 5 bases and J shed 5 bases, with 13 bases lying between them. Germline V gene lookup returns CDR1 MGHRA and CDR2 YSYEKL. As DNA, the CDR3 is TGCGCCAGCAGCTCTCGAGGGGTCCACGAGCAGTACTTC. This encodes CASSSRGVHEQYF.

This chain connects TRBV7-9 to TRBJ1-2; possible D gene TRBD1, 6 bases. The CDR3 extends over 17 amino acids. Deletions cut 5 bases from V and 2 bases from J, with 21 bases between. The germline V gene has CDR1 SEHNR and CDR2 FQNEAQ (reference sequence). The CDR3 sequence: CASSELTGQTTNYGYTF. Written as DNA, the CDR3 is TGTGCCAGCAGCGAACTTACCGGACAGACGACAAACTATGGCTACACCTTC.

This chain's CDR3 is CASSTGTSGLGFNEQFF. Here the CDR3 DNA reads TGTGCCAGCAGTACCGGGACTAGCGGGTTGGGCTTCAATGAGCAGTTCTTC. The chain recombines TRBV27 with TRBJ2-1, with 12 bases that match TRBD2. There are 17 residues in the CDR3. The V gene's germline CDR1 is MNHEY and CDR2 SMNVEV (reference sequence). The V and J ends lost 5 bases and 6 bases, in that order; junction bases with no gene match: 11.

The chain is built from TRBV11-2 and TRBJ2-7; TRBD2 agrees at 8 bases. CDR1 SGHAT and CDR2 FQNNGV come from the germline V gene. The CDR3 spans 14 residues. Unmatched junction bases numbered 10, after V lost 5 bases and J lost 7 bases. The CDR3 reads CASSLAGPVWEQYF. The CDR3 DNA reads TGTGCCAGCAGCCTAGCGGGCCCTGTTTGGGAGCAGTACTTC.

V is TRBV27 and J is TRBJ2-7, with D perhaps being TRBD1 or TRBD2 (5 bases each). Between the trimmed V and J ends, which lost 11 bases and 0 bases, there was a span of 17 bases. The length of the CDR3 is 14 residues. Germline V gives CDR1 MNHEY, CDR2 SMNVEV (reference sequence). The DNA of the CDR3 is TGTGCCGTCAAAGAGGGGCCGAGCTCCTACGAGCAGTACTTC. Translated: CAVKEGPSSYEQYF.

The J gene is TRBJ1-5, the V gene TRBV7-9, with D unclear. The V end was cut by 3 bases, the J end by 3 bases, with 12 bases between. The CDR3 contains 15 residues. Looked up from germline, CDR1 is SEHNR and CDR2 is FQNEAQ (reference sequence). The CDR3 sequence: CASSFQTENNQPQHF. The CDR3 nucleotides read TGTGCCAGCAGCTTCCAGACCGAAAACAATCAGCCCCAGCATTTT. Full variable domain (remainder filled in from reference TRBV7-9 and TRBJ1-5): DTGVSQNPRHKITKRGQNVTFRCDPISEHNRLYWYRQTLGQGPEFLTYFQNEAQLEKSRLLSDRFSAERPKGSFSTLEIQRTEQGDSAMYLCASSFQTENNQPQHFGDGTRLSIL.

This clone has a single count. This CDR3 reads CASSFGTLDTQYF. The DNA for the CDR3 is TGTGCCAGCAGCTTCGGTACGTTAGATACGCAGTATTTT. The J gene is TRBJ2-3, the V gene TRBV11-2; D is undetermined. V shed 3 bases and J shed 5 bases, with 9 bases lying between them. Germline V gene lookup returns CDR1 SGHAT and CDR2 FQNNGV. The CDR3 length is 13 residues.